This is a list of T cell receptor beta chains from one sample in a study of Graves' ophthalmopathy and Graves' hyperthyroidism. Each CDR3 protein is one row after TCRdb ran MiXCR on the multiplex PCR reads. Of 40,000 to 50,000 distinct CDR3 sequences listed, 52% were seen once; the top ten hold roughly 18%. The sample consisted of peripheral blood. The receptors shown here come from an adult man with Graves' ophthalmopathy. The CDR3 runs from the conserved cysteine through the conserved F or W. A D gene is named only where the DNA matches it firmly. Clone size is shown for a subset of rows, as once, few, many or a class of expanded clone.

>NA|TRBV29-1|NA|TRBJ2-1
CSWGSVGYNEQFF
TGCAGCTGGGGTAGCGTGGGTTACAATGAGCAGTTCTTC
>NA|TRBV5-8|TRBD1|TRBJ1-1
CASNSPTGDTEAFF
TGTGCCAGCAATTCACCGACAGGGGACACTGAAGCTTTCTTT
>NA|TRBV20-1|TRBD2|TRBJ2-3
CSAGGGQTSGITDTQYF
TGCAGTGCTGGGGGGGGCCAAACTAGCGGTATCACAGATACGCAGTATTTT
>many|TRBV28|NA|TRBJ2-7
CASSSSATSLYEQYF
TGTGCCAGCAGCTCATCGGCCACTAGCCTCTACGAGCAGTACTTC
>medium-sized|TRBV14|NA|TRBJ1-1
CASSQYGPNTEAFF
TGTGCCAGCAGCCAATATGGACCCAACACTGAAGCTTTCTTT
>NA|TRBV11-2|TRBD2|TRBJ2-7
CASSLNLPSGNEQCF
TGTGCCAGCAGCTTAAATCTCCCTAGCGGGAACGAGCAGTGCTTC
>NA|TRBV12-3/TRBV12-4|NA|TRBJ1-6
CASSLVGLAGAGVNSPLHF
TGTGCCAGCAGTTTGGTGGGACTAGCGGGGGCAGGGGTCAATTCACCCCTCCACTTT
>many|TRBV10-1|TRBD2|TRBJ2-1
CASSPGLAYNEQFF
TGCGCCAGCTCTCCGGGACTAGCCTACAATGAGCAGTTCTTC
>once|TRBV5-4|NA|TRBJ2-5
CASSLANRGETQYF
TGTGCCAGCAGCTTGGCCAACAGAGGAGAGACCCAGTACTTC
>few|TRBV29-1|NA|TRBJ2-3
CSVSANTDTQYF
TGCAGCGTCAGCGCTAACACAGATACGCAGTATTTT
>NA|TRBV12-3/TRBV12-4|TRBD1|TRBJ2-6
CASRKTGDSFGANVLTF
TGTGCCAGCAGAAAGACAGGGGATAGCTTTGGGGCCAACGTCCTGACTTTC
>many|TRBV9|NA|TRBJ2-3
CASSADGISTDTQYF
TGTGCCAGCAGCGCCGACGGGATATCTACAGATACGCAGTATTTT
>once|TRBV20-1|NA|TRBJ1-1
CSAKDNTEAFF
TGCAGTGCTAAGGACAACACTGAAGCTTTCTTT
>NA|TRBV29-1|NA|TRBJ1-3
CSVEERPVGNTIYF
TGCAGCGTTGAAGAGAGGCCAGTGGGAAACACCATATATTTT
>NA|TRBV27|TRBD2|TRBJ2-3
CASSHLWTSGRSTDTQYF
TGTGCCAGCAGTCACCTTTGGACTAGCGGGAGGAGCACAGATACGCAGTATTTT
>medium-sized|TRBV7-6|NA|TRBJ2-1
CASSRQAGPYNEQFF
TGTGCCAGCAGCCGGCAGGCGGGACCGTACAATGAGCAGTTCTTC
>many|TRBV2|NA|TRBJ2-3
CASKRRGTDTQYF
TGTGCCAGCAAAAGACGGGGGACAGATACGCAGTATTTT
>many|TRBV4-1|NA|TRBJ2-7
CASSQESRATYEQYF
TGCGCCAGCAGCCAAGAATCAAGGGCAACTTACGAGCAGTACTTC
>many|TRBV4-2|NA|TRBJ2-3
CASSQGVVGGASGTDTQYF
TGTGCCAGCAGCCAAGGGGTGGTGGGCGGGGCTAGCGGCACAGATACGCAGTATTTT
>many|TRBV5-1|TRBD2|TRBJ2-7
CASSLTGGYYEQYF
TGCGCCAGCAGCTTGACGGGAGGGTACTACGAGCAGTACTTC
>NA|TRBV15|NA|TRBJ2-7
CATSRDLATYEQYF
TGTGCCACCAGCAGAGATCTGGCGACCTACGAGCAGTACTTC
>many|TRBV14|NA|TRBJ2-1
CASSRLQGGRYNEQFF
TGTGCCAGCAGCCGCCTCCAGGGGGGGCGTTACAATGAGCAGTTCTTC